This T cell receptor beta chain was captured in a study of cytomegalovirus exposure and HLA in healthy donors. The germline CDR1 and CDR2 sequences are MNHNS and SASEGT. This CDR3 has 14 amino acids. The primer mix had 60 Vbeta and 13 Jbeta primers. Assay used: immunoSEQ multiplex PCR; TCRdb lists only in-frame clones, some missing. The table lists about 140,000 clones, 77% of them singletons. Sequences were obtained from PBMCs. The gene calls are TRBV6-1 and TRBJ2-5; the D gene is possibly TRBD1 (8 bases). The J call is in doubt because the DNA end fits TRBJ2-7 better. This clonotype originated in a female donor in good health and CMV-seronegative. As DNA, the CDR3 is TGTGCCAGCGACTACAGGGGGGGGATCTACGAGCAGTACTTC. This encodes CASDYRGGIYEQYF.